This passage covers 19 T cell receptor beta chains from one sample sequenced in a study of early T cells in non-severe SARS-CoV-2 infection. TCRdb re-called the 5' RACE reads through MiXCR, storing one row per CDR3 protein. Seen here are about 41,000 distinct CDR3 sequences, around 9.9% observed once, and the top ten hold about 9.5%. The sequenced sample was whole blood. These receptor sequences come from an adult who was a healthcare worker with PCR-confirmed SARS-CoV-2 infection or an uninfected control (not recorded which).

V gene TRBV6-5 combines with J gene TRBJ2-2; 10 bases are a match to TRBD2. The CDR3 is made up of 15 amino acids. Germline assignment: CDR1 MNHEY and CDR2 SVGAGI. Trimming cost V 8 bases and J 6 bases; bases outside gene matches: 9. For the CDR3, the DNA is TGTGCCAGCGGTAGCGGGGGGTTTATGGCCGGGGAGCTGTTTTTT. Residues: CASGSGGFMAGELFF.

The chain combines TRBV29-1 with TRBJ2-3; the D gene is possibly TRBD1 (6 bases). Germline CDR1 SQVTM, CDR2 ANQGSEA. Deletions cut 8 bases from V and 2 bases from J, with 17 bases between. The CDR3 length is 14 residues. This chain's CDR3 is CSMIEGGVTDTQYF. The CDR3 DNA follows: TGCAGCATGATTGAAGGGGGTGTCACAGATACGCAGTATTTT.

The chain has TRBV11-2 and TRBJ1-2, with 7 bases fitting TRBD1. The CDR3 spans 15 residues. The junction had 3 bases not matched to a gene; V was cut back by 1 base and J by 1 base. Germline assignment: CDR1 SGHAT and CDR2 FQNNGV. The CDR3 DNA sequence: TGTGCCAGCAGCTTAGGAGGACAGGTTAACTATGGCTACACCTTC. It encodes CASSLGGQVNYGYTF. The full variable domain, with the rest looked up from reference TRBV11-2 and TRBJ1-2, is EAGVAQSPRYKIIEKRQSVAFWCNPISGHATLYWYQQILGQGPKLLIQFQNNGVVDDSQLPKDRFSAERLKGVDSTLKIQPAKLEDSAVYLCASSLGGQVNYGYTFGSGTRLTVV.

This clonotype was counted at least ten times. This chain joins TRBV10-3 and TRBJ1-1; TRBD1 agrees at 9 bases. Unmatched junction bases numbered 8, after V lost 7 bases and J lost 5 bases. The germline gives CDR1 ENHRY, CDR2 SYGVKD. The CDR3 is 14 residues long. CDR3 region: CAITRDRGSTEAFF. CDR3 DNA: TGTGCCATCACCCGAGACAGGGGGTCAACTGAAGCTTTCTTT.

V usage is TRBV4-1 and J usage is TRBJ1-6; D is undetermined. Germline CDR1 is MGHRA and CDR2 is YSYEKL. The CDR3 is made up of 13 amino acids. The V end was cut by 8 bases, the J end by 7 bases, with 12 bases between. The CDR3 coding sequence is TGCGCCAGCTCATCGGAGGAGAATTCACCCCTCCACTTT. Its protein product is CASSSEENSPLHF.

This clonotype was counted ten times or more. The chain has TRBV7-2 and TRBJ1-5; D is unclear. Per germline, CDR1 SGHTA and CDR2 FQGNSA. The CDR3 has 15 residues. V was pared by 1 base and J by 1 base, with 8 bases between. CDR3 in amino acids: CASSLGPRSNQPQHF. Here the CDR3 DNA reads TGTGCCAGCAGCTTAGGGCCGCGGAGCAATCAGCCCCAGCATTTT.

This clonotype came up a few times. Here the CDR3 reads CASSLSTVPGGTQYF. DNA for the CDR3: TGTGCCAGCAGCTTATCGACAGTGCCGGGGGGTACGCAGTATTTT. The chain has TRBV7-8 and TRBJ2-3; 7 nucleotides match TRBD2. Unmatched junction bases numbered 10, after V lost 2 bases and J lost 8 bases. CDR3 size: 15 residues. CDR1 and CDR2 (germline): SGHVS, FQNEAQ.

This clonotype appeared many times. The rearrangement links TRBV24-1 to TRBJ2-6; D possibly uses TRBD1 or TRBD2 (5 bases each). The germline gives CDR1 KGHDR, CDR2 SFDVKD. The CDR3 sequence is 17 residues long. V lost 0 bases and J 3 bases, leaving 11 bases between the germline ends. This CDR3 reads CATSDLRPGLGANVLTF. The CDR3 DNA is TGTGCCACCAGTGATTTGCGGCCGGGGCTTGGGGCCAACGTCCTGACTTTC.

Many counts were recorded for this clonotype. The V and J genes are TRBV7-6 and TRBJ2-7; D may match TRBD1 or TRBD2 (5 bases each). The CDR3 loop spans 15 amino acids. The V end was cut by 4 bases, the J end by 0 bases, with 13 bases between. CDR1 and CDR2 from the germline V gene are SGHVS and FNYEAQ. CDR3 in amino acids: CASSSGTGSSYEQYF. The CDR3 DNA reads as TGTGCCAGCAGCTCAGGGACGGGGAGCTCCTACGAGCAGTACTTC.

This clonotype has a count of ten or more. The chain employs TRBV9 and TRBJ1-1; D remains unclear. Germline V gives CDR1 SGDLS, CDR2 YYNGEE. V lost 5 bases, J lost 6 bases, and 23 bases lay in between. The length of the CDR3 is 16 residues. The CDR3 DNA is TGTGCCAGCAGTCGCAGTGGAGCGGGCCCGCGGTCTGAAGCTTTCTTT. Protein sequence: CASSRSGAGPRSEAFF.

The sample holds many counts of this clonotype. The V and J genes are TRBV6-6 and TRBJ1-3, with a tentative D call TRBD1 (5 bases). Germline loops: CDR1 MNHNY, CDR2 SVGAGI (reference sequence). The CDR3 totals 15 residues. V was trimmed by 6 bases and J by 2 bases, leaving 14 bases between them. The CDR3 region is CASSHYDSPGNTIYF. CDR3 in DNA: TGTGCCAGCAGCCATTATGACAGTCCTGGAAACACCATATATTTT.

This clonotype came up many times. V gene TRBV7-8 combines with J gene TRBJ2-7; the match to TRBD2 covers 12 bases. The CDR3 is 19 amino acids. With V trimmed by 2 bases and J by 0 bases, 11 bases remained unmatched. The germline CDR1 and CDR2 sequences are SGHVS and FQNEAQ. The CDR3 region has the DNA TGTGCCAGCAGCTTAACCCTAGCGGGGGGGCAGTTCCTCTCCTACGAGCAGTACTTC. Translated, it gives CASSLTLAGGQFLSYEQYF.

This clonotype showed up many times. V is TRBV14 and J is TRBJ1-6; D not resolved. The CDR3 length is 14 residues. Trimming removed 1 base from V and 9 bases from J, with 10 bases in between. In germline, CDR1 is SGHDN, CDR2 FVKESK. This CDR3 reads CASSQGTPPSPLHF. CDR3 in DNA: TGTGCCAGCAGCCAAGGGACCCCCCCTTCACCCCTCCACTTT.

The table lists this clonotype with many counts. The V call is TRBV12-3 or TRBV12-4, the J call TRBJ2-5; tentative D call: TRBD2 (6 bases). With 3 bases removed from V and 3 bases from J, the gap between germline ends came to 17 bases. CDR3 length: 16 amino acids. CDR3 residues: CASSLMIGTGEETQYF. The CDR3 nucleotides are TGTGCCAGCAGTTTGATGATCGGGACTGGGGAAGAGACCCAGTACTTC.

In its sample, this clonotype was seen many times. V usage is TRBV18 and J usage is TRBJ1-2; D call uncertain. The CDR3 length is 13 residues. V was clipped by 3 bases and J by 8 bases, with 13 bases between them. Germline V gene data show CDR1 as KGHSH and CDR2 as LQKENI. The CDR3 loop reads CASSPLVDEGYTF. The CDR3 nucleotides read TGTGCCAGCTCACCCTTGGTAGATGAAGGCTACACCTTC.

Only a few counts were recorded for this clonotype. The J gene is TRBJ1-5, the V gene TRBV18; possibly TRBD1 for D (6 bases). The CDR3 covers 14 residues. The germline gives CDR1 KGHSH, CDR2 LQKENI. Trimming shortened V by 6 bases and J by 1 base, and 10 bases separated the two germline ends. CDR3 in DNA: TGTGCCAGCTCCCGTGGACAGAGCAATCAGCCCCAGCATTTT. This codes for CASSRGQSNQPQHF. Full variable domain (rest looked up from reference TRBV18 and TRBJ1-5): NAGVMQNPRHLVRRRGQEARLRCSPMKGHSHVYWYRQLPEEGLKFMVYLQKENIIDESGMPKERFSAEFPKEGPSILRIQQVVRGDSAAYFCASSRGQSNQPQHFGDGTRLSIL.

This clonotype has a count of ten or more. The gene calls are TRBV2 and TRBJ1-5; D gene uncertain. The V end lost 5 bases, the J end lost 0 bases, and 8 bases lay between the germline ends. The CDR3 loop spans 14 amino acids. Germline CDR1 reads SNHLY; CDR2 reads FYNNEI. CDR3 DNA: TGTGCCAGCAGTAAGACGATTAGCAATCAGCCCCAGCATTTT. Translating gives CASSKTISNQPQHF.

The table lists this clonotype with a count of one. The J gene is TRBJ1-2, the V gene TRBV29-1; the match to TRBD1 covers 7 bases. The CDR3 is 11 residues long. Germline CDR1 SQVTM, CDR2 ANQGSEA. V lost 6 bases to trimming and J lost 4 bases; unmatched junction nucleotides: 2. CDR3 loop: CSVGDSYGYTF. CDR3 DNA: TGCAGCGTCGGGGACAGCTATGGCTACACCTTC.

The chain carries TRBV20-1 and TRBJ2-7; D may be TRBD2 (6 bases). Germline CDR1 and CDR2: DFQATT and SNEGSKA (reference sequence). The CDR3 sequence is 13 residues long. Trimming pared 7 bases from V and 6 bases from J, leaving 19 bases between. Here the CDR3 reads CSVLTGDHGEQYF. CDR3 DNA: TGCAGTGTCCTCACGGGAGACCACGGCGAGCAGTACTTC.